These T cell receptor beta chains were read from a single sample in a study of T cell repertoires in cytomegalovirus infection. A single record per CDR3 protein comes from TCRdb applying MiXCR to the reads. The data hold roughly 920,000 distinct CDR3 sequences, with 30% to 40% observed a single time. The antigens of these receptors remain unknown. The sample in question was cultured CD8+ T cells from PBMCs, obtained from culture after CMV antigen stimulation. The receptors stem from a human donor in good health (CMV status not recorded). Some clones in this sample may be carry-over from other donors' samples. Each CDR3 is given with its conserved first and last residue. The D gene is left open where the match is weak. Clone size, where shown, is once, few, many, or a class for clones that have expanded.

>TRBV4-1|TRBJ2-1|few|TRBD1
TGCGCCAGCAGCCAACCCGGGACAGACAATGAGCAGTTCTTC
CASSQPGTDNEQFF
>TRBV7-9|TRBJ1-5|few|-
TGTGCCAGCCAAGGATGGAGGCAGCCCCAGCATTTT
CASQGWRQPQHF
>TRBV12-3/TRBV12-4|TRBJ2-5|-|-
TGTGCCAGCAGTCCCGGGACGGCGGTCTTAGAGTACCAAGAGACCCAGTACTTC
CASSPGTAVLEYQETQYF
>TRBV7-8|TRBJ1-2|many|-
TGTGCCAGCAGCCGGGGCCTAAACTATGGCTACACCTTC
CASSRGLNYGYTF
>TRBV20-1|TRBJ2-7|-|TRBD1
TGCAGTGCTAGGAAGGCCGGGACAGGGGTTCACGAGCAGTACTTC
CSARKAGTGVHEQYF
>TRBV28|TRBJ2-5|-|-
TGTGCCAGCAGCCTCGGTTCCACCGGGCTGGGGGAGACCCAGTACTTC
CASSLGSTGLGETQYF
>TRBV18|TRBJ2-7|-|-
TGTGCCAGCTCACCGGGTAAAGGGGCCTACGAGCAGTACTTC
CASSPGKGAYEQYF
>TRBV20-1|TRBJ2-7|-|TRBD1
TGCAGTGCTAGAAACCGGGACAGGGCCCACGAGCAGTACTTC
CSARNRDRAHEQYF
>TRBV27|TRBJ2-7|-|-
TGTGCCAGCAGCCTAATGGGGGGCGACGAGCAGTACTTC
CASSLMGGDEQYF
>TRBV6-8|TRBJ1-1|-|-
TGTGCCAGCAGTTACTCCGGGGGCTTGATGGAGAACACTGAAGCTTTCTTT
CASSYSGGLMENTEAFF
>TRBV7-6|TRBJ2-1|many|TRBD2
TGTGCCAGCAGCCCGACTAGCGGGGGCTTGAATGAGCAGTTCTTC
CASSPTSGGLNEQFF
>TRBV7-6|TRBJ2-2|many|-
TGTGCCAGCAGCTTCCAGCTCGGACGGCCCACCGGGGAGCTGTTTTTT
CASSFQLGRPTGELFF
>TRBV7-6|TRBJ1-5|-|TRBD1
TGTGCCAGCAGCTTTTCCGAGGGACAGGCGCGAAAATATAGCAAACAGCCCCAGCATTTT
CASSFSEGQARKYSKQPQHF
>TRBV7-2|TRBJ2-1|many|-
TGTGCCAGCAGCTTGCCGTTCGACGGAAGCTCCTACAATGAGCAGTTCTTC
CASSLPFDGSSYNEQFF